This T cell receptor beta chain stems from a study of blood T cell repertoires in COVID-19. Study-level background: From the United States, Italy and Spain came samples of acute and convalescent COVID-19. T cells, B-cell-depleted T cells, or PBMCs provided the cDNA or gDNA that served as material.

The CDR3 consists of 14 residues. V shed 4 bases and J shed 1 base, with 10 bases lying between them. Germline CDR1 is SGHNT and CDR2 is YENEEA. Methods used by the authors: Reference gene primer amplification gave nucleated cell count estimates. This table comes from immunoSEQ multiplex PCR, and its TCRdb copy is limited to in-frame clones, with some not included. Clonal size and the V and J genes are those of that table, whereas D and trimming came from the DNA. The sample consists of under 40,000 clones, 85% of them appearing once. The J gene is TRBJ1-1, the V gene TRBV11-3; D might be TRBD1 (6 bases). The sequence was obtained from a human donor with acute or convalescent COVID-19. The donor label of this sample is uncertain. Sequenced sample: peripheral blood. CDR3 protein: CASSSQGPNTEAFF. In DNA, the CDR3 is TGTGCCAGCAGCTCTCAGGGGCCGAACACTGAAGCTTTCTTT.